This T cell receptor (beta chain) is from a study of graft-versus-host responses after intestinal transplantation. Study-wide context: The whole recipient group had anti-thymocyte globulin induction followed by tacrolimus and steroids for roughly three years.

TCRdb's table, derived via immunoSEQ multiplex PCR, lists solely in-frame clones and lacks some. The profile shows about 59,000 clones, almost 95% of them singletons. In regard to this clone: Its specificity is unknown. The sample holds other DNA sequences that translate to the same CDR3.

V dropped 4 bases and J dropped 2 bases, with 14 bases sitting between them. The CDR3 runs to 16 residues. Germline lookup yields CDR1 ENHRY and CDR2 SYGVKD. Findings and caveats of the study: Subjects displaying graft-donor T cell macrochimerism possessed elevated graft-versus-host to host-versus-graft clonal ratios inside allografts.

This TCR was sampled from a human donor who was the organ donor for an intestinal transplant. J is TRBJ2-2 and V is TRBV10-3; perhaps TRBD1 as D (6 bases). Sample: unstimulated CD4+ T cells sorted from spleen or lymph node cells, taken before transplant. In nucleotides, the CDR3 is TGTGCCATCAGTGCGGTAGGGACACTTAACACCGGGGAGCTGTTTTTT. It encodes CAISAVGTLNTGELFF.